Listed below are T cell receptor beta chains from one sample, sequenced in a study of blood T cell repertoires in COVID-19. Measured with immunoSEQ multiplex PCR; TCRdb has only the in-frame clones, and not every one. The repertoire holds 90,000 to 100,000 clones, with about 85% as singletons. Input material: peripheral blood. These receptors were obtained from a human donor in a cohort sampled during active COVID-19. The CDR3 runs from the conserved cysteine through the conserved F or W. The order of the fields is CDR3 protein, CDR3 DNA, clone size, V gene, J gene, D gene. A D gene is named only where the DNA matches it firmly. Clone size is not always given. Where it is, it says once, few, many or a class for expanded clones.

CDR3: CASSVEGAPDTQYF; DNA: TGTGCCAGCAGCGTAGAGGGGGCCCCAGATACGCAGTATTTT; size: .; V: TRBV9; J: TRBJ2-3; D: TRBD1
CDR3: CASSPDLGLAGGFDEQFF; DNA: TGCGCCAGCAGCCCCGACCTCGGACTAGCGGGGGGTTTTGATGAGCAGTTCTTC; size: .; V: TRBV5-1; J: TRBJ2-1; D: TRBD2
CDR3: CASSGGGLAGGSSYNEQFF; DNA: TGTGCCAGCAGCGGGGGCGGACTAGCGGGAGGGAGCTCCTACAATGAGCAGTTCTTC; size: once; V: TRBV9; J: TRBJ2-1; D: TRBD2
CDR3: CASSLDSQETQYF; DNA: TGCGCCAGCAGCCTAGACAGCCAAGAGACCCAGTACTTC; size: .; V: TRBV4-3; J: TRBJ2-5; D: .
CDR3: CASSLGRGGEYF; DNA: TGTGCCAGCAGCTTGGGGCGGGGGGGCGAGTATTTT; size: .; V: TRBV5-4; J: TRBJ2-3; D: TRBD2
CDR3: CASSLSSGRGTDTQYF; DNA: TGTGCCAGCAGTTTATCCAGCGGGAGGGGTACAGATACGCAGTATTTT; size: .; V: TRBV28; J: TRBJ2-3; D: TRBD2
CDR3: CAWSPAGPPLHF; DNA: TGTGCCTGGAGTCCCGCGGGGCCACCCCTCCACTTT; size: once; V: TRBV30; J: TRBJ1-6; D: .
CDR3: CASSSGGYTGELFF; DNA: TGTGCCAGCAGTTCCGGGGGGTACACCGGGGAGCTGTTTTTT; size: .; V: TRBV6-5; J: TRBJ2-2; D: TRBD2
CDR3: CASSLDRLAGKTQYF; DNA: TGTGCCAGCAGCTTAGATCGGCTAGCTGGAAAGACCCAGTACTTC; size: .; V: TRBV7-8; J: TRBJ2-5; D: .
CDR3: CSVGTSGAYEQYF; DNA: TGCAGCGTTGGGACTAGCGGAGCCTACGAGCAGTACTTC; size: once; V: TRBV29-1; J: TRBJ2-7; D: TRBD2
CDR3: CAGGRGNEQFF; DNA: TGTGCCGGGGGCAGGGGCAATGAGCAGTTCTTC; size: .; V: TRBV12-3/TRBV12-4; J: TRBJ2-1; D: .
CDR3: CASSLTGAREQYF; DNA: TGTGCCAGCAGCTTGACAGGAGCGAGGGAGCAGTACTTC; size: once; V: TRBV5-5; J: TRBJ2-7; D: .
CDR3: CASSYRGAANEQFF; DNA: TGTGCCAGCAGTTACCGGGGGGCGGCCAATGAGCAGTTCTTC; size: .; V: TRBV6-2/TRBV6-3; J: TRBJ2-1; D: .
CDR3: CASSLWALRETQYF; DNA: TGTGCCAGCAGCTTGTGGGCGTTAAGAGAGACCCAGTACTTC; size: .; V: TRBV5-6; J: TRBJ2-5; D: .
CDR3: CASSFASGGSTDTQYF; DNA: TGTGCCAGTAGTTTCGCGAGCGGTGGGTCCACAGATACGCAGTATTTT; size: .; V: TRBV19; J: TRBJ2-3; D: .
CDR3: CASSQPTTRASEQYF; DNA: TGCGCCAGCAGCCAACCCACTACCAGGGCTAGCGAGCAGTACTTC; size: few; V: TRBV4-3; J: TRBJ2-7; D: .
CDR3: CASSPGQGAREQYF; DNA: TGTGCCAGCAGTCCCGGACAGGGGGCGAGAGAGCAGTACTTC; size: .; V: TRBV6-2/TRBV6-3; J: TRBJ2-7; D: TRBD1
CDR3: CASSLAGRNTGELFF; DNA: TGCGCCAGCAGCTTAGCCGGGAGGAACACCGGGGAGCTGTTTTTT; size: once; V: TRBV5-1; J: TRBJ2-2; D: .
CDR3: CASSPGTGESYGYTF; DNA: TGTGCCAGCAGCCCAGGGACAGGGGAATCATATGGCTACACCTTC; size: .; V: TRBV5-6; J: TRBJ1-2; D: TRBD1
CDR3: CASRRIQGRYEQYF; DNA: TGTGCCAGCAGGAGGATACAGGGGAGGTACGAGCAGTACTTC; size: .; V: TRBV27; J: TRBJ2-7; D: .
CDR3: CASSYGQTSNQPQHF; DNA: TGTGCCAGCAGTTACGGACAGACTAGCAATCAGCCCCAGCATTTT; size: .; V: TRBV6-6; J: TRBJ1-5; D: .
CDR3: CASRPGSRLSTGELFF; DNA: TGTGCCAGTCGTCCAGGAAGTAGATTGAGCACCGGGGAGCTGTTTTTT; size: few; V: TRBV3-1/TRBV3-2; J: TRBJ2-2; D: .
CDR3: CASSLRRRGREAYEQYF; DNA: TGTGCCAGCAGCTTACGTAGGAGGGGGCGCGAGGCCTACGAGCAGTACTTC; size: .; V: TRBV13; J: TRBJ2-7; D: .
CDR3: CASSGGNFYGYTF; DNA: TGTGCCAGCAGCGGCGGAAATTTCTATGGCTACACCTTC; size: once; V: TRBV6-4; J: TRBJ1-2; D: .
CDR3: CASSQRTGRAFMHTEAFF; DNA: TGCGCCAGCAGCCAACGGACAGGGAGGGCGTTTATGCACACTGAAGCTTTCTTT; size: once; V: TRBV4-3; J: TRBJ1-1; D: TRBD1
CDR3: CASSISEPNTEAFF; DNA: TGTGCCAGTAGTATTTCAGAACCGAACACTGAAGCTTTCTTT; size: .; V: TRBV19; J: TRBJ1-1; D: .
CDR3: CASSLGDFYGYTF; DNA: TGTGCCAGCAGCTTAGGCGATTTTTATGGCTACACCTTC; size: .; V: TRBV7-9; J: TRBJ1-2; D: .